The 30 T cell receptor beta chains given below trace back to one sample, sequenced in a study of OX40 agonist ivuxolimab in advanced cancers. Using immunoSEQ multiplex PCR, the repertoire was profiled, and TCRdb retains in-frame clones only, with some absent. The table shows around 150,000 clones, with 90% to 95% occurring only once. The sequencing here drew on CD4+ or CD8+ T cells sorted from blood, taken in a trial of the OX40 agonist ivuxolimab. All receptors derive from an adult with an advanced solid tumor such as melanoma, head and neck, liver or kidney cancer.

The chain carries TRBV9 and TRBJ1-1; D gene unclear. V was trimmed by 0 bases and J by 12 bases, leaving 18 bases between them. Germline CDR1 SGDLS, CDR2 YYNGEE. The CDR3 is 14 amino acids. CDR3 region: CASSVEAHPGVSFF. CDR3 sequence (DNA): TGTGCCAGCAGCGTAGAGGCACACCCGGGCGTATCTTTCTTT.

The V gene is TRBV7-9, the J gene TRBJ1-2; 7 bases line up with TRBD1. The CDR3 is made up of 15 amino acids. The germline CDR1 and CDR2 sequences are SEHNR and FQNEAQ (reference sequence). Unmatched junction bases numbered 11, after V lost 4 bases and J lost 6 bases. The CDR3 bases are TGTGCCAGCAGCTCGACAGGGATGGTGCTCCATGGCTACACCTTC. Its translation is CASSSTGMVLHGYTF.

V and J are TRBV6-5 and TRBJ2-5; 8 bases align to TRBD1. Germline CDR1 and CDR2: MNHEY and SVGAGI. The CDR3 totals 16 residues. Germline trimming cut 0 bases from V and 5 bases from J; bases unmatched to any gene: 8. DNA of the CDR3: TGTGCCAGCAGTTACTCGCCGGACAGGGATGGGGAGACCCAGTACTTC. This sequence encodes CASSYSPDRDGETQYF.

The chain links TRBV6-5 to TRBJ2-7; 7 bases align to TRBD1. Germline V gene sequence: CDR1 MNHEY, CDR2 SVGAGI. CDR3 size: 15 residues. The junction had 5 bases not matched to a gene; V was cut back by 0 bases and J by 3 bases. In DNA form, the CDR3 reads TGTGCCAGCAGTTACTCTCGGGCAGGGGGCTACGAGCAGTACTTC. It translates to CASSYSRAGGYEQYF.

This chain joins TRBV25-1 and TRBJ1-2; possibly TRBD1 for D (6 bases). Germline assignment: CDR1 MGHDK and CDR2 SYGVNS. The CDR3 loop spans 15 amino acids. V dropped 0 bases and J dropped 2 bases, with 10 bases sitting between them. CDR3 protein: CASSEYGGGNYGYTF. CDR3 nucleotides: TGTGCCAGCAGTGAATATGGGGGCGGGAACTATGGCTACACCTTC.

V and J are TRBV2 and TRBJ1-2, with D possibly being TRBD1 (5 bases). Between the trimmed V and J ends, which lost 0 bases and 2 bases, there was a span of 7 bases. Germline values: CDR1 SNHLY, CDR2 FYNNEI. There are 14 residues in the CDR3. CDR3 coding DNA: TGTGCCAGCAGTGAAGCTGGGGGGAACTATGGCTACACCTTC. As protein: CASSEAGGNYGYTF.

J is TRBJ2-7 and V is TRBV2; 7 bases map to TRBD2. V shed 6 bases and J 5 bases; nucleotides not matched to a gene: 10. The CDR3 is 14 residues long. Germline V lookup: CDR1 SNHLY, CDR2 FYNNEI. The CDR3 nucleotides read TGTGCCAGCAGGGCAGAGGAGCGGGGCCACGAGCAGTACTTC. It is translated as CASRAEERGHEQYF.

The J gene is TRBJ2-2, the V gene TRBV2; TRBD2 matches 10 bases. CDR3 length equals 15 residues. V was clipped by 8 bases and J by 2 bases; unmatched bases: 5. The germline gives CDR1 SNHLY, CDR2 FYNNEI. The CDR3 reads CASDRTSGNTGELFF. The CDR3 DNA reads TGTGCCAGCGACCGGACTAGCGGTAACACCGGGGAGCTGTTTTTT. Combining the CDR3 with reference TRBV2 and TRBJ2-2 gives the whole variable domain EPEVTQTPSHQVTQMGQEVILRCVPISNHLYFYWYRQILGQKVEFLVSFYNNEISEKSEIFDDQFSVERPDGSNFTLKIRSTKLEDSAMYFCASDRTSGNTGELFFGEGSRLTVL.

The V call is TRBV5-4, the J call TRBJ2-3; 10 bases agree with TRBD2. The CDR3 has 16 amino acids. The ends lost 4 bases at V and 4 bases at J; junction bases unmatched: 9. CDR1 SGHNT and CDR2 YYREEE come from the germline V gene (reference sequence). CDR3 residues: CASSRRAGGRADTQYF. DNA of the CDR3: TGTGCCAGCAGCAGACGAGCGGGGGGGCGGGCAGATACGCAGTATTTT.

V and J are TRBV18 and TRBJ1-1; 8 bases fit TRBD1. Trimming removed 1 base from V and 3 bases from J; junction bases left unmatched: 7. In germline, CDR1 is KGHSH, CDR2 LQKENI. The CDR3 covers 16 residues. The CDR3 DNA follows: TGTGCCAGCTCACCACGCGACAGGGGTTGGGACACTGAAGCTTTCTTT. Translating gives CASSPRDRGWDTEAFF.

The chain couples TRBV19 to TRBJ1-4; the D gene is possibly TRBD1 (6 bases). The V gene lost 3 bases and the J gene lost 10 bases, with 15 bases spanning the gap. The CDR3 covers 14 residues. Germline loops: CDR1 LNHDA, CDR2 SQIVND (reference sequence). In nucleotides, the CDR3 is TGTGCCAGTAGTATTAGGGGGGCCCGGGGAAAACTGTTTTTT. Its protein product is CASSIRGARGKLFF.

The CDR3 DNA sequence: TGTGCCAGCAGCTTACGGGGGGCGTTTGAGACCCAGTACTTC. It codes for CASSLRGAFETQYF. This rearrangement joins TRBV7-9 to TRBJ2-5; D possibly corresponds to TRBD2 (7 bases). CDR3 length: 14 amino acids. The ends were cut back, 2 bases at V and 5 bases at J, with 12 bases in the middle. Germline values: CDR1 SEHNR, CDR2 FQNEAQ (reference sequence).

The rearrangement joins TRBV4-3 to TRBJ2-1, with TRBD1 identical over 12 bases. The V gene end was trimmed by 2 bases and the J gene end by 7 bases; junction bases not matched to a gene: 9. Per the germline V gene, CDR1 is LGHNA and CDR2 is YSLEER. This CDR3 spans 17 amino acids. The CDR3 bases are TGCGCCAGCAGCCAACAGGACCGGGACAGGGGGCGGAATGAGCAGTTCTTC. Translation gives CASSQQDRDRGRNEQFF.

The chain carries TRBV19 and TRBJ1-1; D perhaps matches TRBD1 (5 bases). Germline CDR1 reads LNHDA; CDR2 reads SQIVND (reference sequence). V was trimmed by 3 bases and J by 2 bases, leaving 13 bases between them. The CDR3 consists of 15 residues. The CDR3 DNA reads TGTGCCAGTAGTATCGTTGTTGGGGGAAACACTGAAGCTTTCTTT. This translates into CASSIVVGGNTEAFF.

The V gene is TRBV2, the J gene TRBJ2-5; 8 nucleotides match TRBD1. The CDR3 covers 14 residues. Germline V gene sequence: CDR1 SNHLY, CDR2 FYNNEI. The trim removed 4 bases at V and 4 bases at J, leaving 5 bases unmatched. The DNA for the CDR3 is TGTGCCAGCAGTGGAGGACAGGGTAGAGAGACCCAGTACTTC. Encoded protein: CASSGGQGRETQYF.

CDR3 protein: CASSLAPQGSETQYF. In nucleotides, the CDR3 is TGTGCCAGCAGCTTAGCTCCGCAAGGGTCAGAGACCCAGTACTTC. This chain uses TRBV7-9 with TRBJ2-5; no clear D. The CDR3 consists of 15 residues. Per germline, CDR1 SEHNR and CDR2 FQNEAQ (reference sequence). Between the trimmed V and J ends, which lost 0 bases and 4 bases, there was a span of 12 bases.

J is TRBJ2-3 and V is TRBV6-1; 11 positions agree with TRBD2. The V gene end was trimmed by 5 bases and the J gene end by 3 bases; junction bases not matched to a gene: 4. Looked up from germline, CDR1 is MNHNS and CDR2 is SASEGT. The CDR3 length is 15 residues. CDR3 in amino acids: CASSLLAGVTDTQYF. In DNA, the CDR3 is TGTGCCAGCAGTCTACTAGCGGGAGTAACAGATACGCAGTATTTT.

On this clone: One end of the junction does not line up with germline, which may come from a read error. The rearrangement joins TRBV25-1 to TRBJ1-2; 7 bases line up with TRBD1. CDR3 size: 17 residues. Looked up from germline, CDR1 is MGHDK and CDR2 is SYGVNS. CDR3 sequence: CASSEYRGQGSNYGYTF. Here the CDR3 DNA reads TGTGCCAGCAGTGAATATAGGGGGCAGGGATCTAATTATGGCTACACCTTC.

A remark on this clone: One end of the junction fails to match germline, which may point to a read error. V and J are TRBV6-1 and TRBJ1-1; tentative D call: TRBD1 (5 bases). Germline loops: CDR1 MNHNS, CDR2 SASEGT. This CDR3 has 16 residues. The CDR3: CAISESGSGTNTEAFF. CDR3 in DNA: TGTGCCATCAGTGAGTCCGGGTCAGGGACGAACACTGAAGCTTTCTTT.

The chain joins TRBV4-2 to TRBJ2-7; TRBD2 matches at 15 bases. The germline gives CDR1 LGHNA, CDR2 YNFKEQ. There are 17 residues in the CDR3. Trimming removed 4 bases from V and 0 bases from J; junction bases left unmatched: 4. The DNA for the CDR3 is TGTGCCAGCAGCCCGGGGGGACTAGCGGGAGGCTCCTACGAGCAGTACTTC. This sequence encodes CASSPGGLAGGSYEQYF.

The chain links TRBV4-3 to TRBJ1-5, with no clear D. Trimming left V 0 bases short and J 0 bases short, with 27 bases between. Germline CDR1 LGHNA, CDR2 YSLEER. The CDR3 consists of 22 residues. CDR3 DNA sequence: TGCGCCAGCAGCCAAGAAGTCATCCGTCAGGTCTGGCCTCCTTATAGCAATCAGCCCCAGCATTTT. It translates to CASSQEVIRQVWPPYSNQPQHF.

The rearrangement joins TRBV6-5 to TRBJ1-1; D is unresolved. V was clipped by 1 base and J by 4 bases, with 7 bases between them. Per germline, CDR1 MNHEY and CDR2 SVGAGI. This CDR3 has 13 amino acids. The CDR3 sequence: CASSYLGPTEAFF. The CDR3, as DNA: TGTGCCAGCAGTTACTTGGGTCCCACTGAAGCTTTCTTT.

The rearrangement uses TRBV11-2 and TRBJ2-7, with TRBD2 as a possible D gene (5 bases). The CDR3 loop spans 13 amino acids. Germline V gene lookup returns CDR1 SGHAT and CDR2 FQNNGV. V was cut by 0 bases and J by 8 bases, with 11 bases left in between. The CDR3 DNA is TGTGCCAGCAGCTTAGATCGCTCGGGGAAGCAGTACTTC. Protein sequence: CASSLDRSGKQYF.

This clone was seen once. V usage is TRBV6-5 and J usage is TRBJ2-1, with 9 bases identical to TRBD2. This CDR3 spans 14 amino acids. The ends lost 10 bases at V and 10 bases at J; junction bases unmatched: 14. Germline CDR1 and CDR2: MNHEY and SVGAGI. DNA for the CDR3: TGTGCCACCCGAGCGGGGGGCTACTATGGGGAGCAGTTCTTC. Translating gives CATRAGGYYGEQFF.

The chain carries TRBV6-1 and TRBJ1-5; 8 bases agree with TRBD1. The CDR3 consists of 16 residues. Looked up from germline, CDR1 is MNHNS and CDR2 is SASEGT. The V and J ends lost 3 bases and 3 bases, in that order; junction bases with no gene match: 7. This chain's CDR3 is CASSEAPTGVNQPQHF. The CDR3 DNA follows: TGTGCCAGCAGTGAGGCCCCGACAGGGGTCAATCAGCCCCAGCATTTT.

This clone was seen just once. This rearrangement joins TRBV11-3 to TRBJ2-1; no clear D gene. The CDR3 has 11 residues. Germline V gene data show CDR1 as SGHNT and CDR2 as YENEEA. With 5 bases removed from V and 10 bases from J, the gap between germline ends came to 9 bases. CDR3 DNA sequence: TGTGCCAGCAGCCTCGGACGAGAGCAGTTCTTC. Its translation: CASSLGREQFF.

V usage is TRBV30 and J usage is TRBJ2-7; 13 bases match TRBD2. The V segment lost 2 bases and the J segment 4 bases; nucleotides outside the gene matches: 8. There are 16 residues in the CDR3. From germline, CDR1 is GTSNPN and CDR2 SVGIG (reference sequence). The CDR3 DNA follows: TGTGCCTGGAGTTCCGGACTAGCGGGAGTATTTTACGAGCAGTACTTC. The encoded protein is CAWSSGLAGVFYEQYF.

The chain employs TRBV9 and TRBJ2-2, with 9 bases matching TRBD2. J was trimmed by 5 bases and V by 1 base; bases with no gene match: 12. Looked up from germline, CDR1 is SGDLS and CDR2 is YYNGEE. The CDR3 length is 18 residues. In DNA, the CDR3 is TGTGCCAGCAGCGTAATGAGCTCCGCGGGGGGGGTTACCGGGGAGCTGTTTTTT. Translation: CASSVMSSAGGVTGELFF.

CDR3: CASTTTGGGQPQHF. Written as DNA, the CDR3 is TGTGCCAGCACCACCACGGGGGGAGGTCAGCCCCAGCATTTT. The genes are TRBV28 and TRBJ1-5; weak D call: TRBD1 (5 bases). The V gene's germline CDR1 is MDHEN and CDR2 SYDVKM. V lost 7 bases to trimming and J lost 6 bases, with 16 bases between them. The CDR3 is made up of 14 amino acids.

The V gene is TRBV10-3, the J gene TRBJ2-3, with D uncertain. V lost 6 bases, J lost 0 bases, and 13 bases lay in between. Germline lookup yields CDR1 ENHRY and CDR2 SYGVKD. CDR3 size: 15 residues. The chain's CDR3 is CAIRESPQSTDTQYF. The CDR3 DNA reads TGTGCCATCAGGGAGAGTCCCCAAAGCACAGATACGCAGTATTTT.